This T cell receptor (beta chain) comes out of a study of T cells in Graves' hyperthyroidism and ophthalmopathy. Study-wide results and limits: Among clonotypes expanded in thyroid above 0.001, most were also found in blood.

RNA transcripts were the template for amplifying TCR beta CDR3 regions. RT-PCR in the first round (using the HTBI primer set) targeted the TCR CDR3. TCRdb passed the multiplex PCR reads through MiXCR, listing each CDR3 protein once. The sample carries about 840,000 distinct CDR3 sequences, around 39% recorded once. The table lists this clonotype with a few counts. Its antigen remains unknown. Disease duration under 2 months; hyperthyroidism patients were aged 18 to 65. Those patients with uncontrolled infection, other autoimmune disease, pregnancy or lactation were excluded. Fresh peripheral blood, approximately 9.6 ml, yielded the PBMCs. V was shortened by 5 bases and J by 5 bases, with 13 bases between the two germline ends. There are 12 residues in the CDR3. Germline V gene sequence: CDR1 DFQATT, CDR2 SNEGSKA (reference sequence).

The source is a man aged 18 to 30 with Graves' hyperthyroidism. V and J are TRBV20-1 and TRBJ2-7; D may be TRBD1 (5 bases). Source material: blood. CDR3 DNA: TGCAGTGCTCCCCCTCAGGGAAACGAGCAGTACTTC. It encodes CSAPPQGNEQYF.